This passage covers 28 T cell receptor beta chains from one sample sequenced in a study of T-cell reconstitution after alpha-beta-depleted transplantation in children. Construction of the TCRbeta library involved unique molecular identifiers. MiXCR was run by TCRdb on the PCR reads, yielding one entry per CDR3 protein. The data show about 440,000 distinct CDR3 sequences, around two fifths seen once. The sequenced sample was PBMCs, obtained before TCRalphabeta/CD19-depleted stem cell transplant. The source is a girl aged 2-9 years with aplastic anemia, due to receive a stem cell transplant.

The V call is TRBV7-9, the J call TRBJ2-1; TRBD1 aligns across 7 bases. V lost 5 bases to trimming and J lost 7 bases; unmatched junction nucleotides: 11. Germline CDR1 reads SEHNR; CDR2 reads FQNEAQ (reference sequence). The CDR3 consists of 15 residues. The CDR3, as DNA: TGTGCCAGCAGCCTGGACAGGTCCTCGTTGAATGAGCAGTTCTTC. Its translation: CASSLDRSSLNEQFF.

This rearrangement joins TRBV28 to TRBJ2-1; D is uncertain. The germline V and J ends were trimmed by 3 bases and 15 bases, with 15 bases remaining between them. The CDR3 spans 12 residues. The germline V gene has CDR1 MDHEN and CDR2 SYDVKM. CDR3 region: CASSFSTALSFF. The CDR3 DNA sequence: TGTGCCAGCAGTTTTAGCACAGCCCTATCGTTCTTC.

This clonotype was counted between two and nine times. The chain joins TRBV6-1 to TRBJ1-5; 8 bases map to TRBD1. In germline, CDR1 is MNHNS, CDR2 SASEGT. Trimming removed 6 bases from V and 9 bases from J; junction bases left unmatched: 10. The length of the CDR3 is 14 residues. CDR3 residues: CASRKDRARGPQHF. The CDR3 region has the DNA TGTGCCAGCAGAAAGGACAGGGCCCGGGGGCCCCAGCATTTT.

The table lists this clonotype with many counts. The V call is TRBV20-1, the J call TRBJ2-7; 7 bases are a match to TRBD2. The V segment lost 3 bases and the J segment 1 base; nucleotides outside the gene matches: 9. Germline assignment: CDR1 DFQATT and CDR2 SNEGSKA (reference sequence). The CDR3 extends over 15 amino acids. The CDR3 sequence is CSASEGEGWSYEQYF. The CDR3 DNA follows: TGCAGTGCTAGTGAAGGGGAGGGTTGGTCCTACGAGCAGTACTTC.

The chain combines TRBV7-2 with TRBJ2-2; D unclear. Trimming cost V 2 bases and J 7 bases, with 11 bases left between them. The CDR3 length is 14 residues. Germline lookup yields CDR1 SGHTA and CDR2 FQGNSA. The CDR3 bases are TGTGCCAGCAGCTTACCAGTGCATCTCGGGGAGCTGTTTTTT. Amino acids: CASSLPVHLGELFF. Full variable domain (missing parts from reference TRBV7-2 and TRBJ2-2): GAGVSQSPSNKVTEKGKDVELRCDPISGHTALYWYRQSLGQGLEFLIYFQGNSAPDKSGLPSDRFSAERTGGSVSTLTIQRTQQEDSAVYLCASSLPVHLGELFFGEGSRLTVL.

This chain links TRBV20-1 with TRBJ2-1; the D gene is possibly TRBD2 (5 bases). The germline V and J ends were trimmed by 4 bases and 1 base, with 17 bases remaining between them. This CDR3 has 16 amino acids. CDR1 is DFQATT, CDR2 SNEGSKA, per germline (reference sequence). CDR3 region: CSAILQSGGSYNEQFF. The DNA of the CDR3 is TGCAGTGCTATTCTGCAGAGCGGTGGTTCCTACAATGAGCAGTTCTTC.

V is TRBV6-1 and J is TRBJ2-3; D tentatively fits TRBD1 or TRBD2 (5 bases each). This CDR3 has 14 amino acids. CDR1 and CDR2 from the germline V gene are MNHNS and SASEGT. V was trimmed by 3 bases and J by 2 bases, leaving 9 bases between them. The CDR3, as DNA: TGTGCCAGCAGTGATAGAGGGACCACAGATACGCAGTATTTT. Its translation: CASSDRGTTDTQYF.

The chain uses TRBV20-1 and TRBJ1-1; TRBD1 might be the D (5 bases). Per the germline V gene, CDR1 is DFQATT and CDR2 is SNEGSKA (reference sequence). The CDR3 is made up of 14 amino acids. The ends were cut back, 4 bases at V and 0 bases at J, with 12 bases in the middle. CDR3 region: CSAIEGTVNTEAFF. The CDR3 DNA reads as TGCAGTGCTATAGAGGGGACGGTGAACACTGAAGCTTTCTTT.

The V gene is TRBV7-9, the J gene TRBJ1-1; unclear D gene. The V end lost 5 bases, the J end lost 2 bases, and 9 bases lay between the germline ends. The CDR3 consists of 13 residues. The germline CDR1 and CDR2 sequences are SEHNR and FQNEAQ (reference sequence). CDR3: CASSPNFNTEAFF. DNA of the CDR3: TGTGCCAGCAGCCCCAACTTTAACACTGAAGCTTTCTTT.

The chain uses TRBV19 and TRBJ1-5, with D hard to call. Germline V gene lookup returns CDR1 LNHDA and CDR2 SQIVND (reference sequence). V lost 9 bases and J 4 bases, leaving 16 bases between the germline ends. The CDR3 runs 14 residues. CDR3 amino acids: CASNLGRSNQPQHF. Here the CDR3 DNA reads TGTGCCAGCAATCTAGGCAGGTCAAATCAGCCCCAGCATTTT.

The chain employs TRBV6-5 and TRBJ2-5, with TRBD1 identical over 7 bases. The CDR3 is made up of 14 amino acids. Unmatched junction bases numbered 4, after V lost 1 base and J lost 5 bases. Per germline, CDR1 MNHEY and CDR2 SVGAGI. As DNA, the CDR3 is TGTGCCAGCAGTTACTACAGGGGCGGTGAGACCCAGTACTTC. Its translation: CASSYYRGGETQYF.

The count of this clonotype is one. The chain joins TRBV28 to TRBJ2-5; tentatively, D is TRBD2 (6 bases). Trimming took off 3 bases at V and 7 bases at J, with 15 bases between the two ends. CDR1 MDHEN and CDR2 SYDVKM come from the germline V gene. This CDR3 is 14 amino acids long. In DNA, the CDR3 is TGTGCCAGCAGTTTCGAACTAGCCTCCCGGACCCAGTACTTC. Translating gives CASSFELASRTQYF.

As DNA, the CDR3 is TGTGCCAGCAGCCAAGGGGGGGCCTTTAGCAATCAGCCCCAGCATTTT. Translated: CASSQGGAFSNQPQHF. V gene TRBV3-1 combines with J gene TRBJ1-5; tentative D call: TRBD1 (6 bases). The V and J ends lost 1 base and 0 bases respectively, with 10 bases between them. This CDR3 is 16 amino acids long. Germline V gives CDR1 LGHDT, CDR2 YNNKEL (reference sequence).

The chain is built from TRBV6-1 and TRBJ2-3; D unclear. Germline CDR1 reads MNHNS; CDR2 reads SASEGT. CDR3 length equals 15 residues. The ends were cut back, 5 bases at V and 5 bases at J, with 17 bases in the middle. CDR3 in DNA: TGTGCCAGCAGTCCTCCCGAGTACAGAGGAGATACGCAGTATTTT. Translation: CASSPPEYRGDTQYF.

The chain has TRBV7-6 and TRBJ1-5; TRBD1 matches 8 bases. There are 12 residues in the CDR3. V gave up 5 bases and J gave up 10 bases; unmatched junction bases: 4. Per germline, CDR1 SGHVS and CDR2 FNYEAQ. CDR3 nucleotides: TGTGCCAGCAGCCCCGGGACAGGCCCCCAGCATTTT. Protein sequence: CASSPGTGPQHF.

The chain uses TRBV20-1 and TRBJ2-5; 8 bases are shared with TRBD2. The J segment lost 3 bases and the V segment lost 0 bases, leaving 9 bases of the junction unmatched. The CDR3 extends over 16 amino acids. The V gene's germline CDR1 is DFQATT and CDR2 SNEGSKA (reference sequence). CDR3 DNA sequence: TGCAGTGCTAGAGAGGGTGGCGGGGGGCTAAAAGAGACCCAGTACTTC. It yields the protein CSAREGGGGLKETQYF.

The chain recombines TRBV27 with TRBJ1-2, with 10 positions matching TRBD1. After removal of 5 bases from V and 8 bases from J, the junction contained 11 bases not matched to a gene. CDR3 length: 15 residues. Germline V gene data show CDR1 as MNHEY and CDR2 as SMNVEV (reference sequence). The CDR3 loop reads CASSPRRQGAKGYTF. Written as DNA, the CDR3 is TGTGCCAGCAGTCCTAGGCGACAGGGGGCGAAAGGCTACACCTTC.

V is TRBV5-4 and J is TRBJ2-5, with 7 bases lining up with TRBD2. This CDR3 is built from 15 residues. The V gene's germline CDR1 is SGHNT and CDR2 YYREEE (reference sequence). J gave up 0 bases and V 0 bases, and 2 bases lay outside the gene matches. CDR3 sequence (DNA): TGTGCCAGCAGCTTGGGAGCGGGGTACCAAGAGACCCAGTACTTC. As protein: CASSLGAGYQETQYF.

This clonotype appeared a few times. The chain recombines TRBV12-3 or TRBV12-4 with TRBJ1-5, with D possibly being TRBD1 (6 bases). The CDR3 length is 15 residues. With 3 bases removed from V and 0 bases from J, the gap between germline ends came to 9 bases. CDR3 nucleotide sequence: TGTGCCAGCAGTTTGGGGGCTAATAGCAATCAGCCCCAGCATTTT. Protein sequence: CASSLGANSNQPQHF.

This clonotype was seen a few times. The chain employs TRBV6-1 and TRBJ2-2; D ambiguous. CDR3 size: 13 residues. Germline V gene sequence: CDR1 MNHNS, CDR2 SASEGT. V was cut by 6 bases and J by 1 base, with 6 bases left in between. The CDR3 here is CASSPKNTGELFF. CDR3 bases: TGTGCCAGCAGCCCAAAGAACACCGGGGAGCTGTTTTTT.

The chain recombines TRBV20-1 with TRBJ2-3; unclear D gene. Germline V lookup: CDR1 DFQATT, CDR2 SNEGSKA (reference sequence). Trimming left V 0 bases short and J 1 base short, with 11 bases between. The CDR3 is 15 residues long. CDR3 protein: CSARDGPLGTDTQYF. CDR3 DNA: TGCAGTGCTAGAGACGGACCCCTTGGCACAGATACGCAGTATTTT.

CDR3 sequence: CASSPIPAGTGELFF. The CDR3 DNA follows: TGTGCCAGCAGTCCCATTCCCGCCGGGACCGGGGAGCTGTTTTTT. The chain joins TRBV12-3 or TRBV12-4 to TRBJ2-2; D not certain. This CDR3 region has 15 residues. V was clipped by 5 bases and J by 5 bases, with 15 bases between them.

This chain joins TRBV7-9 and TRBJ2-7; 9 bases line up with TRBD2. The CDR3 consists of 16 residues. Germline V lookup: CDR1 SEHNR, CDR2 FQNEAQ (reference sequence). J was trimmed by 2 bases and V by 0 bases; bases with no gene match: 5. CDR3 sequence: CASSLASSGGTYEQYF. DNA of the CDR3: TGTGCCAGCAGCTTAGCCTCGAGCGGGGGGACCTACGAGCAGTACTTC.

The CDR3 sequence: CASSLRLAGGTDTQYF. The CDR3 nucleotides are TGTGCCAGCAGCTTGAGACTAGCAGGTGGCACAGATACGCAGTATTTT. The chain is built from TRBV5-6 and TRBJ2-3, with 7 bases fitting TRBD2. The V gene's germline CDR1 is SGHDT and CDR2 YYEEEE. This CDR3 spans 16 amino acids. V was clipped by 1 base and J by 1 base; unmatched bases: 6.

The V call is TRBV10-1, the J call TRBJ2-1; perhaps TRBD2 as D (5 bases). V shed 2 bases and J shed 6 bases, with 14 bases lying between them. There are 15 residues in the CDR3. CDR1 WNHNN and CDR2 SYGVQD come from the germline V gene (reference sequence). The CDR3 loop is CASSEPGNVLNEQFF. Here the CDR3 DNA reads TGCGCCAGCAGTGAGCCCGGGAATGTACTCAATGAGCAGTTCTTC.

This sequence joins TRBV7-2 and TRBJ2-7, with 8 bases aligning to TRBD1. This CDR3 spans 15 amino acids. Germline V gene data show CDR1 as SGHTA and CDR2 as FQGNSA. The V gene end was trimmed by 5 bases and the J gene end by 2 bases; junction bases not matched to a gene: 8. The CDR3 bases are TGTGCCAGCAGCCCATCGACAGGGGCTCCCTACGAGCAGTACTTC. This gives the protein CASSPSTGAPYEQYF.

This chain joins TRBV7-2 and TRBJ2-1; TRBD2 matches at 10 bases. This CDR3 contains 15 residues. Losses at the gene ends were 5 bases for V and 5 bases for J; bases not matched to a gene: 6. The germline gives CDR1 SGHTA, CDR2 FQGNSA. In DNA, the CDR3 is TGTGCCAGCAGCCCGGGACTAGCGTATGACAATGAGCAGTTCTTC. This sequence encodes CASSPGLAYDNEQFF.

CDR3 in amino acids: CASSLIASSGNTIYF. CDR3 DNA sequence: TGCGCCAGCAGCTTGATCGCGAGCTCAGGAAACACCATATATTTT. The chain employs TRBV5-1 and TRBJ1-3; the D is unclear. The V end lost 1 base, the J end lost 4 bases, and 12 bases lay between the germline ends. The CDR3 spans 15 residues. Per germline, CDR1 SGHRS and CDR2 YFSETQ.